This T cell receptor (beta chain) was identified in a study of PD-L1 blockade in urothelial cancer. Study-wide background: Every 3 weeks, patients received intravenous atezolizumab 1,200 mg, beginning 2014. Investigators checked blood 3 weeks (second dose) and 6 weeks after treatment start. Blood samples contained a median about 130,000 T cells.

Sample time point: pretreatment peripheral blood. Findings of the study overall: Blood clones associated with the tumor expanded more at 3 weeks in durable-benefit patients.

TCRdb keeps only in-frame clones here, not all; method: immunoSEQ multiplex PCR. The table lists tens of thousands of clones, roughly 75% of them singletons. The CDR3 runs 14 residues. Losses at the gene ends were 2 bases for V and 3 bases for J; bases not matched to a gene: 0. Germline V gene data show CDR1 as SGDLS and CDR2 as YYNGEE. This clone has a count of ten or more. Its antigen is not identified. The source was PBMCs, collected around atezolizumab (anti-PD-L1) treatment. The chain combines TRBV9 with TRBJ2-2, with 8 bases lining up with TRBD2. This TCR was recovered from a man between 65 and 79 years old with urothelial cancer. The CDR3 is CASSVGGDTGELFF. DNA of the CDR3: TGTGCCAGCAGCGTCGGGGGGGACACCGGGGAGCTGTTTTTT.